The TCR beta chain described here comes from a study of identical twins. Study results and limitations: The same donors were not followed; conclusions instead depended on cross-sectional statistical analysis.

The sample holds many counts of this clonotype. What it binds is not known. Carrying unique molecular identifiers, the cDNA also gained a universal primer site through template switching. MiXCR, applied by TCRdb to the 5' RACE reads, yields one record per CDR3 protein. The table shows roughly 470,000 distinct CDR3 sequences, with 14% occurring only once. There are 13 residues in the CDR3. Germline values: CDR1 SGHRS, CDR2 YFSETQ. Trimming cost V 4 bases and J 1 base, with 8 bases left between them. Every donor was a healthy Caucasian. These data also formed part of another study, on yellow fever vaccine responses in identical twins.

This clonotype was obtained from a woman younger than 35 in good health. V is TRBV5-1 and J is TRBJ1-1; D remains ambiguous. Sequencing was done on a sample of CD4+ T cells sorted from blood. The CDR3: CASSRGGNTEAFF. The CDR3 DNA sequence: TGCGCCAGCAGCCGGGGAGGGAACACTGAAGCTTTCTTT.